This T cell receptor beta chain was recovered during a study of shared T cell receptors in the human thymus. Turning to this clone: Other DNA sequences in this sample translate to the same CDR3.

V was pared by 3 bases and J by 3 bases, with 6 bases between. This CDR3 comprises 12 residues. Germline-derived CDR1 and CDR2 are SGHDN and FVKESK. The data were produced by immunoSEQ multiplex PCR, yet TCRdb's version contains in-frame clones alone and is incomplete. The table lists roughly 410,000 clones, approximately 95% of them singletons, with approximately 0.02% in the top ten. This clonotype was sampled from a human donor. The chain has TRBV14 and TRBJ2-7; D remains ambiguous. Source material: thymocytes. The CDR3 coding sequence is TGTGCCAGCAGCCAGGACCTCTACGAGCAGTACTTC. Protein product: CASSQDLYEQYF.